This TCR beta chain was obtained from a study of glioma-infiltrating T cells after dendritic cell vaccination. Findings and limits, study-wide: Complete blood and tumor specimen sets were limited to few patients. Longer survival after dendritic cell vaccination followed higher pretreatment TIL content. Survival was not directly related to TCR clonality in these patients.

This table comes from immunoSEQ multiplex PCR, and its TCRdb copy is limited to in-frame clones, with some not included. The repertoire holds around 100,000 clones, roughly four fifths seen once, with 12% in the top ten. To note about this clone: The antigen is not known.

Germline CDR1 is SQVTM and CDR2 is ANQGSEA. V lost 2 bases and J 1 base, leaving 17 bases between the germline ends. CDR3 length: 16 amino acids. This TCR derives from a human donor with glioblastoma. V is TRBV29-1 and J is TRBJ1-1; D ambiguous. Sequenced material: blood, taken before dendritic cell vaccination. In DNA, the CDR3 is TGCAGCGTTGAATTGCGGCAAGAACGGGGGAACACTGAAGCTTTCTTT. This gives the protein CSVELRQERGNTEAFF.